These 19 T cell receptor beta chains originate from one sample sequenced in a study of cytomegalovirus exposure and HLA in healthy donors. The PCR was carried out with 60 Vbeta primers and 13 Jbeta primers. The data were produced by immunoSEQ multiplex PCR, yet TCRdb's version contains in-frame clones alone and is incomplete. In the table there are over 100,000 clones, over 75% of which are singletons. Sequencing was done on a sample of PBMCs. Every receptor here comes from a man aged 55 to 69 in good health and CMV-seropositive.

The rearrangement joins TRBV5-6 to TRBJ2-5; D gene uncertain. The CDR3 covers 13 residues. CDR1 SGHDT and CDR2 YYEEEE come from the germline V gene. The ends were cut back, 2 bases at V and 4 bases at J, with 9 bases in the middle. CDR3 sequence reads: CASSLTRGETQYF. In nucleotides, the CDR3 is TGTGCCAGCAGCTTAACAAGAGGAGAGACCCAGTACTTC.

The CDR3 sequence: CASSPMRLAGGPNTGELFF. As DNA, the CDR3 is TGCGCCAGCAGCCCAATGCGCCTAGCGGGGGGGCCGAACACCGGGGAGCTGTTTTTT. The chain recombines TRBV4-3 with TRBJ2-2; 12 nucleotides agree with TRBD2. CDR1 and CDR2 (germline): LGHNA, YSLEER. The CDR3 sequence is 19 residues long. V lost 4 bases to trimming and J lost 0 bases; unmatched junction nucleotides: 9.

The V and J genes are TRBV5-1 and TRBJ2-3; D gene unclear. Germline CDR1 reads SGHRS; CDR2 reads YFSETQ. V was clipped by 2 bases and J by 4 bases, with 5 bases between them. CDR3 size: 12 residues. CDR3 protein: CASSFSSDTQYF. The CDR3 coding sequence is TGCGCCAGCAGCTTCAGTTCAGATACGCAGTATTTT.

This chain links TRBV2 with TRBJ2-5, with D perhaps TRBD2 (6 bases). The J call could be wrong; TRBJ2-7 is a better fit for the DNA end. The CDR3 has 14 amino acids. Germline CDR1 reads SNHLY; CDR2 reads FYNNEI. The CDR3 reads CASSERRVSYEQYF. In DNA, the CDR3 is TGTGCCAGCAGTGAGAGGAGGGTTTCCTACGAGCAGTACTTC.

This clone occurred a few times. This rearrangement joins TRBV5-4 to TRBJ2-5; 11 bases are shared with TRBD1. Losses at the gene ends were 3 bases for V and 11 bases for J; bases not matched to a gene: 15. The germline V gene has CDR1 SGHNT and CDR2 YYREEE (reference sequence). The length of the CDR3 is 16 residues. CDR3: CASSSTGTGGGGEQYF. The CDR3 bases are TGTGCCAGCAGCTCAACCGGGACAGGGGGTGGAGGGGAGCAGTACTTC.

The chain couples TRBV5-6 to TRBJ2-3; a weak D match, TRBD2 (6 bases). The CDR3 has 14 residues. CDR1 is SGHDT, CDR2 YYEEEE, per germline. V was trimmed by 5 bases and J by 4 bases, leaving 14 bases between them. CDR3 coding DNA: TGTGCCAGCAGTACGACTAGTTTCTCAGATACGCAGTATTTT. It codes for CASSTTSFSDTQYF.

The chain carries TRBV14 and TRBJ2-7; no clear D. CDR3 length: 12 amino acids. Germline-derived CDR1 and CDR2 are SGHDN and FVKESK. V was clipped by 4 bases and J by 4 bases, with 8 bases between them. The CDR3 DNA sequence: TGTGCCAGCAGCCCCACAGCTTACGAGCAGTACTTC. Translation gives CASSPTAYEQYF.

This chain joins TRBV4-2 and TRBJ2-7; D uncertain. From germline, CDR1 is LGHNA and CDR2 YNFKEQ. V was shortened by 0 bases and J by 0 bases, with 12 bases between the two germline ends. This CDR3 region has 16 residues. In nucleotides, the CDR3 is TGTGCCAGCAGCCAAGATCGCCATTTGAGCTCCTACGAGCAGTACTTC. The encoded protein is CASSQDRHLSSYEQYF.

The chain links TRBV5-4 to TRBJ2-4; weak D call: TRBD1 (6 bases). Looked up from germline, CDR1 is SGHNT and CDR2 is YYREEE (reference sequence). V shed 4 bases and J shed 9 bases, with 17 bases lying between them. CDR3 length equals 14 residues. The CDR3: CASSGGLKGAIQYF. CDR3 nucleotides: TGTGCCAGCAGCGGGGGCCTAAAAGGGGCCATTCAGTACTTC.

The rearrangement uses TRBV6-1 and TRBJ1-5; D is unclear. Germline CDR1 and CDR2: MNHNS and SASEGT. The V and J ends lost 5 bases and 1 base respectively, with 9 bases between them. This CDR3 has 14 amino acids. CDR3 sequence (DNA): TGTGCCAGCAGTCGATCGGGGAGCAATCAGCCCCAGCATTTT. Translating gives CASSRSGSNQPQHF.

The chain has TRBV6-6 and TRBJ2-7; TRBD1 is a possible D gene (6 bases). Trimming stripped 0 bases from V and 0 bases from J, with 9 bases between. Germline V gene sequence: CDR1 MNHNY, CDR2 SVGAGI (reference sequence). The CDR3 is made up of 15 amino acids. CDR3 sequence: CASSYSIGGSYEQYF. The CDR3 DNA is TGTGCCAGCAGTTACTCGATAGGGGGCTCCTACGAGCAGTACTTC.

This clone was seen only a few times. The gene calls are TRBV28 and TRBJ1-5, with TRBD1 matching over 12 bases. The germline gives CDR1 MDHEN, CDR2 SYDVKM. The CDR3 has 15 amino acids. V shed 6 bases, J shed 7 bases, and the junction held 7 bases outside the gene matches. The DNA of the CDR3 is TGTGCCAGCAGCCCCGGGACAGGGGGCGCACAGCCCCAGCATTTT. Translated, it gives CASSPGTGGAQPQHF.

This chain connects TRBV5-1 to TRBJ2-5; 7 nucleotides line up with TRBD1. The DNA end favors TRBJ2-7, so the J call may be wrong. The germline V gene has CDR1 SGHRS and CDR2 YFSETQ. There are 16 residues in the CDR3. As DNA, the CDR3 is TGCGCCAGCAGCGTTACCGGGACAGAGAGCTCCTACGAGCAGTACTTC. It yields the protein CASSVTGTESSYEQYF.

This chain links TRBV19 with TRBJ2-3, with TRBD1 identical over 8 bases. Unmatched junction bases numbered 3, after V lost 3 bases and J lost 1 base. Germline V gene sequence: CDR1 LNHDA, CDR2 SQIVND (reference sequence). This CDR3 is built from 15 residues. This CDR3 reads CASSMPGQGTDTQYF. The CDR3 nucleotides read TGTGCCAGTAGTATGCCGGGACAGGGCACAGATACGCAGTATTTT. The full variable domain, in which reference TRBV19 and TRBJ2-3 provide the parts outside the CDR3, is DGGITQSPKYLFRKEGQNVTLSCEQNLNHDAMYWYRQDPGQGLRLIYYSQIVNDFQKGDIAEGYSVSREKKESFPLTVTSAQKNPTAFYLCASSMPGQGTDTQYFGPGTRLTVL.

On this clone itself: The junction departs from the called germline gene at one end, perhaps through a read error. The CDR3 spells CSSSYRDRVGNEQFF. DNA for the CDR3: TGTTCCAGCAGCTACCGGGACAGGGTGGGGAATGAGCAGTTCTTC. The chain links TRBV7-9 to TRBJ2-1; 9 positions agree with TRBD1. Germline V CDR1 and CDR2: SEHNR, FQNEAQ (reference sequence). This CDR3 is built from 15 residues. Filled out from reference TRBV7-9 and TRBJ2-1, the complete variable domain reads DTGVSQNPRHKITKRGQNVTFRCDPISEHNRLYWYRQTLGQGPEFLTYFQNEAQLEKSRLLSDRFSAERPKGSFSTLEIQRTEQGDSAMYLCSSSYRDRVGNEQFFGPGTRLTVL.

The rearrangement joins TRBV11-2 to TRBJ2-4, with D tentatively TRBD1 (6 bases). The CDR3 runs to 15 residues. Trimming cost V 3 bases and J 6 bases, with 15 bases left between them. Per germline, CDR1 SGHAT and CDR2 FQNNGV. As DNA, the CDR3 is TGTGCCAGCAGCTTGGGACAAGGGACCTTAAACATTCAGTACTTC. Encoded protein: CASSLGQGTLNIQYF.

V usage is TRBV7-2 and J usage is TRBJ1-5, with TRBD1 identical over 7 bases. Germline V lookup: CDR1 SGHTA, CDR2 FQGNSA. Trimming took 5 bases from V and 7 from J; bases not matched to a gene: 5. The CDR3 contains 13 residues. The CDR3 DNA is TGTGCCAGCAGCCGACAGGGCAGCCAGCCCCAGCATTTT. Encoded protein: CASSRQGSQPQHF.

The rearrangement uses TRBV28 and TRBJ1-4, with D uncertain. Germline CDR1 MDHEN, CDR2 SYDVKM. The CDR3 loop spans 16 amino acids. V lost 2 bases and J lost 0, with 10 bases in between. The CDR3 loop reads CASSLGGLATNEKLFF. The CDR3, as DNA: TGTGCCAGCAGTTTAGGAGGACTTGCAACTAATGAAAAACTGTTTTTT.

The chain recombines TRBV28 with TRBJ1-5; perhaps TRBD1 as D (5 bases). Germline-derived CDR1 and CDR2 are MDHEN and SYDVKM. V was trimmed by 3 bases and J by 2 bases, leaving 8 bases between them. The CDR3 is 14 amino acids. Here the CDR3 reads CASSFDSRNQPQHF. DNA for the CDR3: TGTGCCAGCAGTTTTGACAGTCGCAATCAGCCCCAGCATTTT.